The present T cell receptor (beta chain) was sequenced within a study of patients and donors after allogeneic stem cell transplantation. The CDR3 length is 11 residues. CDR1 is SGHRS and CDR2 is YFSETQ in the germline V gene. V lost 3 bases to trimming and J lost 7 bases, with 7 bases between them. The sample holds many counts of this clonotype. A single record per CDR3 protein comes from TCRdb applying MiXCR to the RT-PCR reads. The table has 200,000 to 250,000 distinct CDR3 sequences, 13% to 15% seen once. Sequenced: blood, either unsorted or a sorted T cell fraction (not recorded which). The chain couples TRBV5-1 to TRBJ1-1; D is ambiguous. The receptor's source is a human donor who was either an allogeneic HSCT recipient or a stem cell or donor lymphocyte infusion donor (not recorded which). It is not recorded whose cells these are; they may come from a transplant donor. The CDR3 nucleotides are TGCGCCAGCAGCTATGGCCTTGAAGCTTTCTTT. This sequence encodes CASSYGLEAFF.